These T cell receptor beta chains were read from a single sample in a study of PD-1 blockade in classical Hodgkin lymphoma. Sequencing used immunoSEQ multiplex PCR; TCRdb keeps in-frame clones, though not all of them. The profile shows 39,000 or so clones, 70% to 90% of them singletons. This sample comprised peripheral blood mononuclear cells (PBMCs), obtained before the second cycle of nivolumab. These receptors all come from a human donor with classical Hodgkin lymphoma. CDR3s include the opening cysteine and the closing phenylalanine or tryptophan. Fields, in order: CDR3 protein, CDR3 DNA, D gene, J gene, V gene, clone size. A D gene is named only where the DNA matches it firmly. Clone size is not always given. Where it is, it says once, few, many or a class for expanded clones.

CDR3aa: CASSVDRANYGYTF
CDR3nt: TGTGCCAGCAGCGTCGACAGGGCCAACTATGGCTACACCTTC
d_gene: TRBD1
j_gene: TRBJ1-2
v_gene: TRBV27
abundance: .

CDR3aa: CATSRGGGNEQFF
CDR3nt: TGTGCCACCAGCAGAGGTGGGGGCAATGAGCAGTTCTTC
d_gene: .
j_gene: TRBJ2-1
v_gene: TRBV15
abundance: .

CDR3aa: CSVEGLAGAFSYNEQFF
CDR3nt: TGCAGCGTTGAAGGGCTAGCGGGAGCCTTCTCCTACAATGAGCAGTTCTTC
d_gene: TRBD2
j_gene: TRBJ2-1
v_gene: TRBV29-1
abundance: .

CDR3aa: CASSPVGPTPQETQYF
CDR3nt: TGTGCCAGCTCACCGGTAGGGCCCACTCCCCAAGAGACCCAGTACTTC
d_gene: .
j_gene: TRBJ2-5
v_gene: TRBV18
abundance: .

CDR3aa: CAISESMAGVSYNEQFF
CDR3nt: TGTGCCATCAGTGAGTCGATGGCGGGAGTCTCCTACAATGAGCAGTTCTTC
d_gene: TRBD2
j_gene: TRBJ2-1
v_gene: TRBV10-3
abundance: few

CDR3aa: CASSKVGHGYTF
CDR3nt: TGTGCCAGCAGCAAAGTCGGCCATGGCTACACCTTC
d_gene: .
j_gene: TRBJ1-2
v_gene: TRBV21-1
abundance: .

CDR3aa: CASSRQGQGIEKLFF
CDR3nt: TGCGCCAGCAGCCGCCAAGGACAGGGAATTGAAAAACTGTTTTTT
d_gene: TRBD1
j_gene: TRBJ1-4
v_gene: TRBV5-1
abundance: .

CDR3aa: CASSLDRDPYTDTQYF
CDR3nt: TGTGCCAGCAGCCTCGACAGGGACCCGTACACAGATACGCAGTATTTT
d_gene: TRBD1
j_gene: TRBJ2-3
v_gene: TRBV13
abundance: .

CDR3aa: CASSLVQNNSPLHF
CDR3nt: TGTGCCAGCAGCTTAGTTCAGAATAATTCACCCCTCCACTTT
d_gene: .
j_gene: TRBJ1-6
v_gene: TRBV7-9
abundance: .

CDR3aa: CASSPSFGGLGEKLFF
CDR3nt: TGTGCCAGCAGTCCATCCTTCGGGGGGCTCGGTGAAAAACTGTTTTTT
d_gene: .
j_gene: TRBJ1-4
v_gene: TRBV7-8
abundance: .

CDR3aa: CASSTDFPHTDTQYF
CDR3nt: TGCGCCAGCAGCACGGACTTCCCCCACACAGATACGCAGTATTTT
d_gene: .
j_gene: TRBJ2-3
v_gene: TRBV5-1
abundance: .

CDR3aa: CASRQLAGYTYEQYF
CDR3nt: TGTGCCAGCAGACAACTAGCGGGATACACCTACGAGCAGTACTTC
d_gene: TRBD2
j_gene: TRBJ2-7
v_gene: TRBV6-5
abundance: .

CDR3aa: CASSPGTSATYEQYF
CDR3nt: TGTGCCAGCTCACCCGGGACTAGCGCAACCTACGAGCAGTACTTC
d_gene: TRBD2
j_gene: TRBJ2-7
v_gene: TRBV18
abundance: .

CDR3aa: CATSGGSSTDTQYF
CDR3nt: TGTGCCACCAGCGGGGGGTCTAGCACAGATACGCAGTATTTT
d_gene: .
j_gene: TRBJ2-3
v_gene: TRBV15
abundance: .

CDR3aa: CASSSLGKRTYNEQFF
CDR3nt: TGTGCCAGCTCCTCGTTGGGGAAGAGGACCTACAATGAGCAGTTCTTC
d_gene: .
j_gene: TRBJ2-1
v_gene: TRBV14
abundance: .

CDR3aa: CASSGELAGREQFF
CDR3nt: TGCGCCAGCAGTGGCGAACTAGCGGGCCGTGAGCAGTTCTTC
d_gene: TRBD2
j_gene: TRBJ2-1
v_gene: TRBV10-1
abundance: few

CDR3aa: CASSLFRDSGNSYEQYF
CDR3nt: TGCGCCAGCAGCTTGTTCCGTGATAGCGGAAACTCCTACGAGCAGTACTTC
d_gene: .
j_gene: TRBJ2-7
v_gene: TRBV5-1
abundance: .

CDR3aa: CASSGTLGDTEAFF
CDR3nt: TGTGCCAGCAGTGGGACCCTAGGGGACACTGAAGCTTTCTTT
d_gene: .
j_gene: TRBJ1-1
v_gene: TRBV6-5
abundance: .

CDR3aa: CASSQGGVTEAFF
CDR3nt: TGTGCCAGCAGCCAAGGGGGGGTAACTGAAGCTTTCTTT
d_gene: .
j_gene: TRBJ1-1
v_gene: TRBV4-2
abundance: .

CDR3aa: CASSDSPQGLAFF
CDR3nt: TGTGCCAGCAGTGACTCACCCCAGGGGTTGGCTTTCTTT
d_gene: .
j_gene: TRBJ1-1
v_gene: TRBV6-4
abundance: .

CDR3aa: CASSRKQGAGSPLHF
CDR3nt: TGTGCCAGCAGCCGAAAACAGGGGGCAGGCTCACCCCTCCACTTT
d_gene: TRBD1
j_gene: TRBJ1-6
v_gene: TRBV5-5
abundance: .

CDR3aa: CASSYDRVLGEQYF
CDR3nt: TGTGCCAGCAGTTACGACAGGGTCTTGGGCGAGCAGTACTTC
d_gene: TRBD1
j_gene: TRBJ2-7
v_gene: TRBV6-5
abundance: .

CDR3aa: CASSVALGHANTEAFF
CDR3nt: TGTGCCAGCAGCGTAGCACTAGGACACGCGAACACTGAAGCTTTCTTT
d_gene: .
j_gene: TRBJ1-1
v_gene: TRBV9
abundance: .

CDR3aa: CASSLTDFYGYTF
CDR3nt: TGTGCCAGCAGTTTAACAGATTTTTATGGCTACACCTTC
d_gene: .
j_gene: TRBJ1-2
v_gene: TRBV6-5
abundance: once

CDR3aa: CASSQAGQDTQYF
CDR3nt: TGTGCCAGCAGCCAAGCGGGGCAAGATACGCAGTATTTT
d_gene: TRBD2
j_gene: TRBJ2-3
v_gene: TRBV9
abundance: .

CDR3aa: CASSLGRGGPYEQYF
CDR3nt: TGTGCCAGCAGCTTAGGTAGGGGGGGACCCTACGAGCAGTACTTC
d_gene: .
j_gene: TRBJ2-7
v_gene: TRBV13
abundance: once

CDR3aa: CASSIGQDNTDTQYF
CDR3nt: TGTGCCAGTAGTATTGGGCAGGACAACACAGATACGCAGTATTTT
d_gene: .
j_gene: TRBJ2-3
v_gene: TRBV19
abundance: .

CDR3aa: CASFRGTVNTEAFF
CDR3nt: TGTGCCAGCTTCAGGGGGACAGTGAACACTGAAGCTTTCTTT
d_gene: TRBD1
j_gene: TRBJ1-1
v_gene: TRBV28
abundance: .

CDR3aa: CASSQRTGWGEQYF
CDR3nt: TGTGCCAGCAGCCAAAGGACGGGATGGGGCGAGCAGTACTTC
d_gene: .
j_gene: TRBJ2-7
v_gene: TRBV14
abundance: .

CDR3aa: CASSYGQGYADTQYF
CDR3nt: TGTGCCAGCAGCTATGGGCAGGGATACGCAGATACGCAGTATTTT
d_gene: .
j_gene: TRBJ2-3
v_gene: TRBV5-7
abundance: .

CDR3aa: CASSLLRAQETQYF
CDR3nt: TGTGCCAGCAGCTTATTGAGGGCCCAAGAGACCCAGTACTTC
d_gene: .
j_gene: TRBJ2-5
v_gene: TRBV7-9
abundance: .

CDR3aa: CASSLKGDTEAFF
CDR3nt: TGCGCCAGCAGCCTAAAAGGGGACACTGAAGCTTTCTTT
d_gene: .
j_gene: TRBJ1-1
v_gene: TRBV4-3
abundance: .

CDR3aa: CASSLLAGGSSYEQYF
CDR3nt: TGTGCCAGCAGCTTACTAGCGGGGGGCAGCTCCTACGAGCAGTACTTC
d_gene: TRBD2
j_gene: TRBJ2-7
v_gene: TRBV7-9
abundance: .

CDR3aa: CASSLFRNSVPSTDTQYF
CDR3nt: TGTGCCAGCAGTTTATTCCGGAACTCAGTGCCTAGCACAGATACGCAGTATTTT
d_gene: .
j_gene: TRBJ2-3
v_gene: TRBV28
abundance: .

CDR3aa: CASSPIWTGEDEQYF
CDR3nt: TGTGCCAGCAGTCCCATATGGACAGGGGAAGACGAGCAGTACTTC
d_gene: TRBD1
j_gene: TRBJ2-7
v_gene: TRBV28
abundance: .

CDR3aa: CASSVVGGGPLRNTEAFF
CDR3nt: TGTGCCAGCAGCGTAGTAGGGGGCGGCCCCTTAAGGAACACTGAAGCTTTCTTT
d_gene: TRBD1
j_gene: TRBJ1-1
v_gene: TRBV9
abundance: .

CDR3aa: CASTLAGPTYEQYF
CDR3nt: TGTGCCAGCACACTAGCGGGCCCCACCTACGAGCAGTACTTC
d_gene: TRBD2
j_gene: TRBJ2-7
v_gene: TRBV6-1
abundance: .

CDR3aa: CASSYRDFQETQYF
CDR3nt: TGCGCCAGCAGCTATCGGGACTTTCAAGAGACCCAGTACTTC
d_gene: .
j_gene: TRBJ2-5
v_gene: TRBV5-1
abundance: .

CDR3aa: CASRIRQGLSNIQYF
CDR3nt: TGTGCCAGCAGAATAAGACAGGGGTTATCAAACATTCAGTACTTC
d_gene: TRBD1
j_gene: TRBJ2-4
v_gene: TRBV11-2
abundance: .

CDR3aa: CASSGRPGQGYQPQHF
CDR3nt: TGTGCCAGCAGTGGTCGCCCGGGACAGGGCTATCAGCCCCAGCATTTT
d_gene: TRBD1
j_gene: TRBJ1-5
v_gene: TRBV6-1
abundance: .

CDR3aa: CASSQGQGLNTEAFF
CDR3nt: TGCGCCAGCAGCCAAGGACAGGGTTTGAACACTGAAGCTTTCTTT
d_gene: TRBD1
j_gene: TRBJ1-1
v_gene: TRBV4-1
abundance: few

CDR3aa: CASSLRFPAGTSRIGSSYEQYF
CDR3nt: TGTGCCAGCAGTTTACGCTTCCCCGCCGGGACTAGCAGGATTGGAAGCTCCTACGAGCAGTACTTC
d_gene: TRBD2
j_gene: TRBJ2-7
v_gene: TRBV28
abundance: .

CDR3aa: CASTLKTGADTGELFF
CDR3nt: TGTGCCAGTACCCTCAAGACAGGGGCGGACACCGGGGAGCTGTTTTTT
d_gene: TRBD1
j_gene: TRBJ2-2
v_gene: TRBV19
abundance: .

CDR3aa: CATNRGITDTQYF
CDR3nt: TGTGCCACAAACAGGGGGATTACAGATACGCAGTATTTT
d_gene: TRBD1
j_gene: TRBJ2-3
v_gene: TRBV6-7
abundance: .

CDR3aa: CASSLVLAGPGGVTDTQYF
CDR3nt: TGCGCCAGCAGCTTGGTGCTAGCGGGACCTGGGGGGGTCACAGATACGCAGTATTTT
d_gene: TRBD2
j_gene: TRBJ2-3
v_gene: TRBV5-1
abundance: .

CDR3aa: CASRSGTGMVTDTQYF
CDR3nt: TGTGCCAGCAGATCCGGGACAGGGATGGTGACAGATACGCAGTATTTT
d_gene: TRBD1
j_gene: TRBJ2-3
v_gene: TRBV13
abundance: .

CDR3aa: CASADRGESSYEQYF
CDR3nt: TGTGCCAGCGCCGACAGGGGTGAAAGCTCCTACGAGCAGTACTTC
d_gene: TRBD1
j_gene: TRBJ2-7
v_gene: TRBV19
abundance: .

CDR3aa: CASTVTSGRGGNEQFF
CDR3nt: TGCGCCAGCACCGTGACTAGCGGGAGGGGCGGCAATGAGCAGTTCTTC
d_gene: TRBD2
j_gene: TRBJ2-1
v_gene: TRBV5-1
abundance: .

CDR3aa: CASSETSGGGGANVLTF
CDR3nt: TGTGCCAGCAGTGAGACTAGCGGGGGTGGTGGGGCCAACGTCCTGACTTTC
d_gene: TRBD2
j_gene: TRBJ2-6
v_gene: TRBV2
abundance: .

CDR3aa: CATRSFSGGANEQFF
CDR3nt: TGTGCCACCAGATCTTTTAGCGGGGGGGCCAATGAGCAGTTCTTC
d_gene: TRBD2
j_gene: TRBJ2-1
v_gene: TRBV28
abundance: .

CDR3aa: CASSIRADTDTQYF
CDR3nt: TGTGCCAGTAGTATTAGAGCTGACACAGATACGCAGTATTTT
d_gene: .
j_gene: TRBJ2-3
v_gene: TRBV19
abundance: .